This T cell receptor (beta chain) was sequenced for a study of identical twins. This CDR3 spans 13 amino acids. CDR1 is SGHDN, CDR2 FVKESK, per germline. Deletions cut 4 bases from V and 7 bases from J, with 11 bases between. A few counts support this clonotype. Using its own MiXCR run on the 5' RACE reads, TCRdb lists one record per CDR3 protein. The table records some 900,000 distinct CDR3 sequences, more than 9% of them present only once. These data are also associated with another study on yellow fever vaccine responses in identical twins.

This chain connects TRBV14 to TRBJ2-1; D unclear. The sequenced material came from PBMCs. The sequence was obtained from a woman between 18 and 29 years old in good health. Here the CDR3 reads CASSREIGNEQFF. The CDR3 nucleotides read TGTGCCAGCAGCCGAGAAATAGGAAATGAGCAGTTCTTC. The whole variable domain, remainder taken from reference TRBV14 and TRBJ2-1, is EAGVTQFPSHSVIEKGQTVTLRCDPISGHDNLYWYRRVMGKEIKFLLHFVKESKQDESGMPNNRFLAERTGGTYSTLKVQPAELEDSGVYFCASSREIGNEQFFGPGTRLTVL.